These 21 T cell receptor beta chains were sequenced from one sample in a study of blood T cells in healthy people across ages. Through a sample-barcoded 5' primer and a J-beta primer mix, a second PCR was run for about 6 to 11 cycles. Using its own MiXCR run on the 5' RACE reads, TCRdb lists one record per CDR3 protein. The sample lists 1.4 million to 1.5 million distinct CDR3 sequences, about 40% occurring once. Sequences were obtained from blood. These receptor sequences come from a young woman in good health.

This clonotype appeared a few times. The chain combines TRBV7-6 with TRBJ1-6, with 10 bases matching TRBD1. The germline V gene has CDR1 SGHVS and CDR2 FNYEAQ. Germline trimming cut 5 bases from V and 6 bases from J; bases unmatched to any gene: 7. This CDR3 region has 16 residues. CDR3 in DNA: TGTGCCAGCAGCCGGGGACAGGGGAAAGTTAATTCACCCCTCCACTTT. This encodes CASSRGQGKVNSPLHF.

CDR3 DNA sequence: TGTGCCAGTAGTACCGGACTAGCCTTAGTACACTACGAGCAGTACTTC. It encodes CASSTGLALVHYEQYF. The chain carries TRBV19 and TRBJ2-7, with 8 nucleotides matching TRBD2. CDR3 size: 16 residues. Germline V CDR1 and CDR2: LNHDA, SQIVND (reference sequence). The V gene end was trimmed by 4 bases and the J gene end by 3 bases; junction bases not matched to a gene: 11.

The V call is TRBV6-1, the J call TRBJ2-2; D gene unclear. Deletions cut 1 base from V and 11 bases from J, with 11 bases between. Per germline, CDR1 MNHNS and CDR2 SASEGT. There are 13 residues in the CDR3. CDR3 nucleotide sequence: TGTGCCAGCAGTGAAGATGAGGCAGGAGAGCTGTTTTTT. Its translation: CASSEDEAGELFF.

The chain joins TRBV12-3 or TRBV12-4 to TRBJ2-3; D possibly corresponds to TRBD2 (5 bases). The V gene lost 9 bases and the J gene lost 7 bases, with 20 bases spanning the gap. This CDR3 has 14 residues. The CDR3 DNA sequence: TGTGCCAGTTTGAGGGCCGCCACCCTACATACGCAGTATTTT. Protein sequence: CASLRAATLHTQYF.

V and J are TRBV5-5 and TRBJ1-1, with unresolved D. CDR1 is SGHKS, CDR2 YYEKEE, per germline (reference sequence). The CDR3 contains 12 residues. The V and J ends lost 4 bases and 7 bases respectively, with 11 bases between them. CDR3 loop: CASSRAAVEAFF. The DNA of the CDR3 is TGTGCCAGCAGCCGGGCGGCCGTTGAAGCTTTCTTT.

The genes are TRBV3-1 and TRBJ1-3; 10 nucleotides line up with TRBD1. CDR1 LGHDT and CDR2 YNNKEL come from the germline V gene (reference sequence). J gave up 7 bases and V 4 bases, and 1 base lay outside the gene matches. This CDR3 region has 13 residues. DNA of the CDR3: TGTGCCAGCAGCCCGGACAGGGGGAACACCATATATTTT. It codes for CASSPDRGNTIYF.

The gene calls are TRBV4-3 and TRBJ1-4; D remains ambiguous. In germline, CDR1 is LGHNA, CDR2 YSLEER. The CDR3 sequence is 15 residues long. Trimming stripped 0 bases from V and 8 bases from J, with 13 bases between. The CDR3 DNA reads TGCGCCAGCAGCCAAGACGGCGGACTATGGGAAAAACTGTTTTTT. Translating it yields CASSQDGGLWEKLFF.

This sequence joins TRBV6-5 and TRBJ2-7; 7 bases agree with TRBD2. The V segment lost 4 bases and the J segment 0 bases; nucleotides outside the gene matches: 3. CDR1 and CDR2 (germline): MNHEY, SVGAGI. This CDR3 spans 14 amino acids. CDR3 protein: CASSFAGVSYEQYF. In DNA, the CDR3 is TGTGCCAGCAGTTTCGCGGGGGTCTCCTACGAGCAGTACTTC.

The chain carries TRBV5-1 and TRBJ2-3; D unclear. CDR3 length: 14 residues. In germline, CDR1 is SGHRS, CDR2 YFSETQ. V was cut by 4 bases and J by 3 bases, with 12 bases left in between. For the CDR3, the DNA is TGCGCCAGCAGCCTGGGAATGACGACAGATACGCAGTATTTT. It specifies CASSLGMTTDTQYF.

The chain has TRBV10-3 and TRBJ2-2; no clear D gene. Germline CDR1 ENHRY, CDR2 SYGVKD. V shed 6 bases and J shed 5 bases, with 10 bases lying between them. There are 13 residues in the CDR3. CDR3 sequence: CAISKNPTGELFF. CDR3 coding DNA: TGTGCCATCAGCAAAAACCCGACCGGGGAGCTGTTTTTT.

The chain recombines TRBV5-1 with TRBJ1-2; possible D gene TRBD1, 5 bases. The CDR3 sequence is 13 residues long. Trimming pared 1 base from V and 3 bases from J, leaving 7 bases between. Looked up from germline, CDR1 is SGHRS and CDR2 is YFSETQ. The CDR3 coding sequence is TGCGCCAGCAGCTTGATAGGGGACTATGGCTACACCTTC. Encoded protein: CASSLIGDYGYTF.

This clonotype has more than one count but fewer than ten. The chain carries TRBV2 and TRBJ2-1, with 8 bases matching TRBD2. CDR1 and CDR2 from the germline V gene are SNHLY and FYNNEI. The CDR3 is 14 amino acids. Unmatched junction bases numbered 8, after V lost 5 bases and J lost 8 bases. CDR3 amino acids: CASSPRGGDDEQFF. DNA for the CDR3: TGTGCCAGCAGTCCCCGGGGGGGGGACGATGAGCAGTTCTTC. The whole variable domain, filled in from reference TRBV2 and TRBJ2-1, reads EPEVTQTPSHQVTQMGQEVILRCVPISNHLYFYWYRQILGQKVEFLVSFYNNEISEKSEIFDDQFSVERPDGSNFTLKIRSTKLEDSAMYFCASSPRGGDDEQFFGPGTRLTVL.

This clonotype was seen a handful of times. V gene TRBV24-1 combines with J gene TRBJ2-2, with 7 bases identical to TRBD1. The CDR3 covers 18 residues. The germline gives CDR1 KGHDR, CDR2 SFDVKD. V gave up 3 bases and J gave up 0 bases; unmatched junction bases: 9. CDR3 nucleotide sequence: TGTGCCACCAGTGATACACCAGGGGGTCGGACGAACACCGGGGAGCTGTTTTTT. Translation gives CATSDTPGGRTNTGELFF.

J is TRBJ2-3 and V is TRBV3-1; TRBD1 matches at 7 bases. Germline loops: CDR1 LGHDT, CDR2 YNNKEL (reference sequence). There are 12 residues in the CDR3. The trim removed 5 bases at V and 8 bases at J, leaving 4 bases unmatched. The CDR3 spells CASSGTASTQYF. The CDR3, as DNA: TGTGCCAGCAGCGGGACAGCAAGTACGCAGTATTTT.

V gene TRBV7-2 combines with J gene TRBJ2-1; either TRBD1 or TRBD2 may fit D (5 bases each). The J call may be incorrect, as the DNA end agrees better with TRBJ2-7. The CDR3 is 14 amino acids. In germline, CDR1 is SGHTA, CDR2 FQGNSA. CDR3 loop: CASSLERGYNEQYF. CDR3 sequence (DNA): TGTGCCAGCAGCTTAGAGAGGGGCTACAATGAGCAGTACTTC.

The chain joins TRBV4-3 to TRBJ1-2; D call uncertain. Germline V gene sequence: CDR1 LGHNA, CDR2 YSLEER. This CDR3 has 12 residues. The ends were cut back, 0 bases at V and 10 bases at J, with 9 bases in the middle. CDR3 in DNA: TGCGCCAGCAGCCAAGATTCAACCGTCTACACCTTC. Translated, it gives CASSQDSTVYTF.

The J gene is TRBJ2-2, the V gene TRBV4-1, with TRBD2 matching over 7 bases. The CDR3 is 18 amino acids. Germline assignment: CDR1 MGHRA and CDR2 YSYEKL. The ends lost 3 bases at V and 3 bases at J; junction bases unmatched: 13. In DNA, the CDR3 is TGCGCCAGCAGCCAGGGTTTCGGGGGGAGGGCCGACACCGGGGAGCTGTTTTTT. Translation: CASSQGFGGRADTGELFF.

The rearrangement joins TRBV2 to TRBJ2-1; TRBD2 is a possible D gene (6 bases). This CDR3 has 16 residues. Germline assignment: CDR1 SNHLY and CDR2 FYNNEI. V lost 5 bases and J 3 bases, leaving 17 bases between the germline ends. Here the CDR3 DNA reads TGTGCCAGCAGTTATCCGGGGGAGAGACTCTACAATGAGCAGTTCTTC. Protein sequence: CASSYPGERLYNEQFF.

This clonotype was seen more than once but under ten times. The chain carries TRBV7-9 and TRBJ1-1, with D possibly being TRBD1 (6 bases). In germline, CDR1 is SEHNR, CDR2 FQNEAQ (reference sequence). This CDR3 has 12 amino acids. Trimming removed 5 bases from V and 6 bases from J, with 10 bases in between. The CDR3 protein is CASSLDRPEAFF. The CDR3 DNA is TGTGCCAGCAGCCTCGACAGGCCTGAAGCTTTCTTT. The whole variable domain, filled in from reference TRBV7-9 and TRBJ1-1, reads DTGVSQNPRHKITKRGQNVTFRCDPISEHNRLYWYRQTLGQGPEFLTYFQNEAQLEKSRLLSDRFSAERPKGSFSTLEIQRTEQGDSAMYLCASSLDRPEAFFGQGTRLTVV.

V and J are TRBV6-5 and TRBJ2-7; D unclear. CDR3 length: 15 amino acids. The germline V gene has CDR1 MNHEY and CDR2 SVGAGI. The germline V and J ends were trimmed by 2 bases and 7 bases, with 18 bases remaining between them. CDR3 DNA sequence: TGTGCCAGCAGTTACGGGCAGGTCGTCGACAATGAGCAGTACTTC. Protein sequence: CASSYGQVVDNEQYF.

The sample holds a few counts of this clonotype. The gene calls are TRBV3-1 and TRBJ2-5; D is perhaps TRBD2 (6 bases). The V and J ends lost 1 base and 2 bases respectively, with 11 bases between them. Germline V CDR1 and CDR2: LGHDT, YNNKEL (reference sequence). CDR3 length equals 15 residues. CDR3 region: CASSQALALQETQYF. CDR3 bases: TGTGCCAGCAGCCAAGCACTAGCCCTTCAAGAGACCCAGTACTTC.